The next 14 T cell receptor beta chains were all read from a single sample in a study of blood T cell repertoires in COVID-19. The protocol was immunoSEQ multiplex PCR, while the TCRdb copy is restricted to in-frame clones and leaves out a portion. This sample carries roughly 81,000 clones, 82% of them seen once, and the ten largest clones take 8.5% to 12%. The material sequenced was peripheral blood. These receptors were obtained from a man aged 60-69 years with acute or convalescent COVID-19.

Concerning this clone itself: At one end, the junction sequence differs from germline, possibly due to a read error. J is TRBJ1-2 and V is TRBV7-7; TRBD1 matches at 10 bases. CDR3 size: 15 residues. Germline V CDR1 and CDR2: SSHAT, FNYEAQ (reference sequence). This chain's CDR3 is CASSSTGQGTYGYTF. CDR3 sequence (DNA): TGTGCTAGCAGCTCGACGGGACAGGGGACCTATGGCTACACCTTC. Combining the CDR3 with reference TRBV7-7 and TRBJ1-2 gives the whole variable domain GAGVSQSPRYKVTKRGQDVTLRCDPISSHATLYWYQQALGQGPEFLTYFNYEAQPDKSGLPSDRFSAERPEGSISTLTIQRTEQRDSAMYRCASSSTGQGTYGYTFGSGTRLTVV.

This sequence joins TRBV19 and TRBJ2-7, with TRBD1 matching 10 bases. Germline V gene lookup returns CDR1 LNHDA and CDR2 SQIVND (reference sequence). The V segment lost 10 bases and the J segment 5 bases; nucleotides outside the gene matches: 11. The CDR3 has 14 amino acids. The CDR3 loop is CATNDRGRFDEQYF. The CDR3 DNA follows: TGTGCCACCAACGACAGGGGGCGCTTCGACGAGCAGTACTTC. Drawing the rest from reference TRBV19 and TRBJ2-7, the complete variable domain is DGGITQSPKYLFRKEGQNVTLSCEQNLNHDAMYWYRQDPGQGLRLIYYSQIVNDFQKGDIAEGYSVSREKKESFPLTVTSAQKNPTAFYLCATNDRGRFDEQYFGPGTRLTVT.

The V call is TRBV29-1, the J call TRBJ2-1, with TRBD1 matching 7 bases. The CDR3 length is 13 residues. The germline CDR1 and CDR2 sequences are SQVTM and ANQGSEA. With 7 bases clipped from V and 7 bases from J, the junction kept 10 bases outside the gene matches. CDR3 sequence (DNA): TGCAGCGCTGACGGACAGGCCAAAAATGAGCAGTTCTTC. This codes for CSADGQAKNEQFF.

The V gene is TRBV2, the J gene TRBJ2-2; a weak D match, TRBD2 (5 bases). Germline V gives CDR1 SNHLY, CDR2 FYNNEI. This CDR3 contains 13 residues. Trimming pared 6 bases from V and 5 bases from J, leaving 10 bases between. CDR3 loop: CASRARGTGELFF. The CDR3 DNA reads as TGTGCCAGCAGGGCTCGCGGGACCGGGGAGCTGTTTTTT.

The chain joins TRBV28 to TRBJ1-2, with 11 bases aligning to TRBD1. CDR3 length: 13 residues. CDR1 and CDR2 (germline): MDHEN, SYDVKM. Trimming cost V 7 bases and J 8 bases; bases outside gene matches: 6. CDR3 DNA sequence: TGTGCCAGCACCGTGGACAGGGGGCACGGCTACACCTTC. This gives the protein CASTVDRGHGYTF.

The chain recombines TRBV5-1 with TRBJ1-3, with D possibly matching TRBD1 (5 bases). The CDR3 length is 17 residues. Trimming removed 4 bases from V and 0 bases from J, with 17 bases in between. Germline V CDR1 and CDR2: SGHRS, YFSETQ. The CDR3 spells CASSLGGGTHSGNTIYF. Written as DNA, the CDR3 is TGCGCCAGCAGCCTTGGTGGTGGGACTCACTCTGGAAACACCATATATTTT.

This chain joins TRBV20-1 and TRBJ2-7, with a tentative D call TRBD1 (6 bases). CDR3 length: 12 amino acids. Trimming cost V 3 bases and J 6 bases, with 12 bases left between them. Germline CDR1 is DFQATT and CDR2 is SNEGSKA (reference sequence). CDR3 DNA: TGCAGTGCTAGTAAAGTGGACAGCGAGCAGTACTTC. Its translation: CSASKVDSEQYF.

The genes are TRBV5-1 and TRBJ1-6; TRBD1 matches at 10 bases. Germline CDR1 is SGHRS and CDR2 is YFSETQ. The CDR3 covers 13 residues. Trimming took 5 bases from V and 10 from J; bases not matched to a gene: 3. The CDR3 protein is CASRGTGESPLHF. The CDR3 bases are TGCGCCAGCAGGGGGACAGGGGAATCACCCCTCCACTTT.

The rearrangement uses TRBV7-8 and TRBJ2-3; 13 bases fit TRBD2. CDR3 length: 17 residues. Per germline, CDR1 SGHVS and CDR2 FQNEAQ. V shed 4 bases and J 6 bases; nucleotides not matched to a gene: 10. As DNA, the CDR3 is TGTGCCAGCAGCTCTAGCGGACTAGCGGGAGTAGGGGATACGCAGTATTTT. Protein sequence: CASSSSGLAGVGDTQYF.

This chain links TRBV27 with TRBJ2-7; 7 bases agree with TRBD2. Trimming cost V 8 bases and J 4 bases; bases outside gene matches: 14. Germline values: CDR1 MNHEY, CDR2 SMNVEV (reference sequence). CDR3 length: 15 amino acids. CDR3: CASGPNRGGRYEQYF. The CDR3 nucleotides are TGTGCCAGCGGCCCTAACCGGGGCGGGAGATACGAGCAGTACTTC.

The rearrangement uses TRBV5-1 and TRBJ1-4; 7 nucleotides agree with TRBD1. The CDR3 sequence is 15 residues long. V was pared by 6 bases and J by 5 bases, with 10 bases of the junction left unmatched. Looked up from germline, CDR1 is SGHRS and CDR2 is YFSETQ. The CDR3 is CASTINPGQNEKLFF. Here the CDR3 DNA reads TGCGCCAGCACAATAAACCCGGGACAGAATGAAAAACTGTTTTTT.

This sequence joins TRBV11-2 and TRBJ2-1; 11 bases are a match to TRBD1. The CDR3 runs to 16 residues. V was clipped by 0 bases and J by 8 bases; unmatched bases: 6. Germline CDR1 reads SGHAT; CDR2 reads FQNNGV. This CDR3 reads CASSLDRTGGLHEQFF. The CDR3 region has the DNA TGTGCCAGCAGCTTAGATCGGACAGGGGGCTTACATGAGCAGTTCTTC.

The rearrangement links TRBV6-1 to TRBJ1-6; D uncertain. CDR1 is MNHNS and CDR2 is SASEGT in the germline V gene. Trimming left V 2 bases short and J 14 bases short, with 16 bases between. The CDR3 has 14 amino acids. For the CDR3, the DNA is TGTGCCAGCAGTGAACGGTCCAACTCGCAAGCCCTCCACTTT. This sequence encodes CASSERSNSQALHF.

This clone appeared once. This rearrangement joins TRBV6-2 or TRBV6-3 to TRBJ2-7, with D maybe TRBD1 (6 bases). Looked up from germline, CDR1 is MNHEY and CDR2 is SVGEGT. Trimming shortened V by 5 bases and J by 2 bases, and 10 bases separated the two germline ends. This CDR3 has 13 amino acids. The CDR3 region is CASSPDSTYEQYF. The CDR3 coding sequence is TGTGCCAGCAGTCCGGACAGTACCTACGAGCAGTACTTC.